This T cell receptor (beta chain) is drawn from a study of T cells in Graves' hyperthyroidism and ophthalmopathy. Regarding the study as a whole: In the blood, most expanded thyroid clonotypes above 0.001 appeared as well.

Only a few counts were recorded for this clonotype. Its target is not known. Germline V gene sequence: CDR1 MNHNS, CDR2 SASEGT. J gave up 5 bases and V 6 bases, and 10 bases lay outside the gene matches. This CDR3 contains 15 residues. Amplification targeted TCR beta CDR3 regions from RNA transcripts. In the first-round RT-PCR of the TCR CDR3, the HTBI primer set was used. TCRdb recomputed calls from the multiplex PCR reads with MiXCR, one row per CDR3 protein. This table holds roughly 530,000 distinct CDR3 sequences, roughly 15% found once. The specimen was blood. The TCR sequence derives from a woman under 30 with Graves' ophthalmopathy. V is TRBV6-1 and J is TRBJ1-2, with TRBD1 matching over 9 bases. CDR3 bases: TGTGCCAGCAGAAATCCGGGACAGGGAGGTTATGGCTACACCTTC. Protein: CASRNPGQGGYGYTF.